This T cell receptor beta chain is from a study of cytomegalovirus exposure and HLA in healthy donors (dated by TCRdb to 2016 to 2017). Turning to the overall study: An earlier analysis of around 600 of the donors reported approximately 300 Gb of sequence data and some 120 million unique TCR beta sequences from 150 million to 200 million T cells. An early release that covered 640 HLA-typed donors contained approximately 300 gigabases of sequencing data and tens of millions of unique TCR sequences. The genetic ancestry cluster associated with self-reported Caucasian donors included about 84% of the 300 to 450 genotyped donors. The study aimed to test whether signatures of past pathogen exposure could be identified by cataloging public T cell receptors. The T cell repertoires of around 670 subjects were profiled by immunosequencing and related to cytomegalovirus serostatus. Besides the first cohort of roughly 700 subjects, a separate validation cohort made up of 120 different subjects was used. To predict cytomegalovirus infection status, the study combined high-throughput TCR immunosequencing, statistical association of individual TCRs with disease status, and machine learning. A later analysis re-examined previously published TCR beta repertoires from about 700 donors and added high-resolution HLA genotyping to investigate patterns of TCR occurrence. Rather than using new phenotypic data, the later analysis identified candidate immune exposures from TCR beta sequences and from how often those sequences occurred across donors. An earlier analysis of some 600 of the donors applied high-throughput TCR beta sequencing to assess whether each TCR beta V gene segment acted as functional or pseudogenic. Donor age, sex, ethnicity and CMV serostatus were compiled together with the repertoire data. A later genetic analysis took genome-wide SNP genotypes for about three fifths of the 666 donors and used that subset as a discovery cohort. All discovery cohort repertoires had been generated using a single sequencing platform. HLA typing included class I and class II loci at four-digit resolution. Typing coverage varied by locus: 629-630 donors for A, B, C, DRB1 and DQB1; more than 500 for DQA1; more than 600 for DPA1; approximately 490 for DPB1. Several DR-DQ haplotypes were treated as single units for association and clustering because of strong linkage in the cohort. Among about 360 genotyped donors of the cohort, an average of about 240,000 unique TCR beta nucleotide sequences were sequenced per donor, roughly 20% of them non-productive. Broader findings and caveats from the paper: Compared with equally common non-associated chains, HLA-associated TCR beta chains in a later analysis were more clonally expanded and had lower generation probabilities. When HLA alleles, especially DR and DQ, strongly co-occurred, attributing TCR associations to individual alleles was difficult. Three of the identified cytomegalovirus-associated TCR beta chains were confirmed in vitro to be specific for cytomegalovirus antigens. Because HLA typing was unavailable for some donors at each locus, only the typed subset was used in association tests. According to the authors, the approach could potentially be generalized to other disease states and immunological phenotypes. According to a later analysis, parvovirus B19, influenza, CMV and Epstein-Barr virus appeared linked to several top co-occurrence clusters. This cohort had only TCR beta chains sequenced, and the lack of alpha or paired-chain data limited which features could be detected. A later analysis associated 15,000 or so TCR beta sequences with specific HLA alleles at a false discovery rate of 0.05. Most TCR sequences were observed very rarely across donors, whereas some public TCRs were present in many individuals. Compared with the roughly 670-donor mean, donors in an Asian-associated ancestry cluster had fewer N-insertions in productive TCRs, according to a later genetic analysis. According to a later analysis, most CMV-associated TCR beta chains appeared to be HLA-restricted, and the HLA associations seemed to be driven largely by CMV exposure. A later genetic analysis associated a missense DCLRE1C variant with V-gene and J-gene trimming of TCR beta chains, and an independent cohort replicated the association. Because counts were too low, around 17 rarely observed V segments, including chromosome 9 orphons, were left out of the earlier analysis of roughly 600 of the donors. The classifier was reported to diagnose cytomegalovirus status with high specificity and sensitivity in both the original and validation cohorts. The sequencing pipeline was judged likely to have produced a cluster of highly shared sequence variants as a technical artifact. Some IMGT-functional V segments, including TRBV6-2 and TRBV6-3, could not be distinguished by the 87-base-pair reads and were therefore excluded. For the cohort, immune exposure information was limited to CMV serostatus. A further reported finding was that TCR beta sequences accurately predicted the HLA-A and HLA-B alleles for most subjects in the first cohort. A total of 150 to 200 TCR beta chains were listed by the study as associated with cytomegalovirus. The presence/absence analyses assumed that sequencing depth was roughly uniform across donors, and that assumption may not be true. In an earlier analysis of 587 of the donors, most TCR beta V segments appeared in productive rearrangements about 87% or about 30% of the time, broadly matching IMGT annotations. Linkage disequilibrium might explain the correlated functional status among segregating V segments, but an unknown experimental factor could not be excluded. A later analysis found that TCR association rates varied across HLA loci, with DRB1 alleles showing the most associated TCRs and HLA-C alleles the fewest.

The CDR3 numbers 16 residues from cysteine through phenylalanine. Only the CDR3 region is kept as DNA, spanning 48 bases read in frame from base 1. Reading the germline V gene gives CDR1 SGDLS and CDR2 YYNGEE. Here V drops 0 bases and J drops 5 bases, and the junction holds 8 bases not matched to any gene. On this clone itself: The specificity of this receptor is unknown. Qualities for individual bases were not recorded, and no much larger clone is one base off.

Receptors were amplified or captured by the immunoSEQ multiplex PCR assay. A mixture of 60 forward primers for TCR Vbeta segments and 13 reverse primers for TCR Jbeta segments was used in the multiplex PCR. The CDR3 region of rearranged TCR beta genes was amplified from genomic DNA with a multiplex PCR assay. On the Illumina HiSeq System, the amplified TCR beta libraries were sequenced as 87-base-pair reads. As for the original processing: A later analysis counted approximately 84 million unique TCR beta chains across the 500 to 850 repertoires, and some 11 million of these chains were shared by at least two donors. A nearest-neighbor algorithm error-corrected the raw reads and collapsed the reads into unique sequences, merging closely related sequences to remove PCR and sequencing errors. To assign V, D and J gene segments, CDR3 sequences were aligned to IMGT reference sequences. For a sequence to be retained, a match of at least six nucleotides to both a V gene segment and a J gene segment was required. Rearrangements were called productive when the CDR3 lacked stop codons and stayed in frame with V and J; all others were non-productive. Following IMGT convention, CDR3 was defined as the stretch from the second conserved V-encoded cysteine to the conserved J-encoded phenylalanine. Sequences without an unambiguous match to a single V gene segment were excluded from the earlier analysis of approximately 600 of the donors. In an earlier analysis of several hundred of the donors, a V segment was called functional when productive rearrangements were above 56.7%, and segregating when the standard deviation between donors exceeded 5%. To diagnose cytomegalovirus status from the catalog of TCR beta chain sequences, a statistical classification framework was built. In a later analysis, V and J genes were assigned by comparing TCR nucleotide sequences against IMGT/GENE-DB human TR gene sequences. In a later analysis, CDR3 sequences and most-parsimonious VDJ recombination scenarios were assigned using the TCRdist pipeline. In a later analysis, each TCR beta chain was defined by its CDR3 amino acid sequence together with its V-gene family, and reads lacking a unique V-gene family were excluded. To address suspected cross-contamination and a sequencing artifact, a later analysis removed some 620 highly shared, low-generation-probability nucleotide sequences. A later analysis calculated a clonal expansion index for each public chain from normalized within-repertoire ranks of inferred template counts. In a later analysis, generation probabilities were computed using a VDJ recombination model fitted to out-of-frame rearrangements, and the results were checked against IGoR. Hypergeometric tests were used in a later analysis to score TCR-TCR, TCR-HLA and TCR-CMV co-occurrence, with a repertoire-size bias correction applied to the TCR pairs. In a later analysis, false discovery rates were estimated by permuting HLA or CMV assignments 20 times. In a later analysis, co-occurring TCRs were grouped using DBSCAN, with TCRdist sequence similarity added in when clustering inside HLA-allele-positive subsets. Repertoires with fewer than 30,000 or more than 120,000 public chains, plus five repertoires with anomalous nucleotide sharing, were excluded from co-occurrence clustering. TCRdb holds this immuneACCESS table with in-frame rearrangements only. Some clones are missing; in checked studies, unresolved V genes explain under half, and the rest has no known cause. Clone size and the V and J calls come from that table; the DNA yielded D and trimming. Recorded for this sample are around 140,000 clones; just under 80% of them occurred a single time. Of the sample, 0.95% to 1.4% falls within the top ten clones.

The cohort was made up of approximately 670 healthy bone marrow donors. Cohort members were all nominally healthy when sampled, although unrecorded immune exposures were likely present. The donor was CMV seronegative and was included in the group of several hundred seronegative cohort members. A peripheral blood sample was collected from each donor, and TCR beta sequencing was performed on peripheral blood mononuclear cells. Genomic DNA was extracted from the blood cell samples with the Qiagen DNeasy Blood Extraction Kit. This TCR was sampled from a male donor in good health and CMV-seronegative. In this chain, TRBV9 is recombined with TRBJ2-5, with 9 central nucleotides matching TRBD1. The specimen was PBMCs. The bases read TGTGCCAGCAGCGTAGCTACTGGGACAGGGATGGAGACCCAGTACTTC. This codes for CASSVATGTGMETQYF.